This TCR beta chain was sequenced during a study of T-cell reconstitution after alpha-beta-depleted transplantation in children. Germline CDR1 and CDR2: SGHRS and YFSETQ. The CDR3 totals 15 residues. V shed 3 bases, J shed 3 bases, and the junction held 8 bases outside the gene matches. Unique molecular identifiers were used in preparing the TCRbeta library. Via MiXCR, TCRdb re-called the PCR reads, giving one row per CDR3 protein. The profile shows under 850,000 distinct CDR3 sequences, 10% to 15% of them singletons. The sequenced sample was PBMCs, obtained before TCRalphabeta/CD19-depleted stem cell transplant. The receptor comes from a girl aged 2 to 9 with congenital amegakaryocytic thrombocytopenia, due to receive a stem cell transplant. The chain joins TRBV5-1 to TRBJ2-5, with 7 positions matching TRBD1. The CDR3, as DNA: TGCGCCAGCAGCTGGGCCCCTCAGGGGGAAGAGACCCAGTACTTC. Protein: CASSWAPQGEETQYF.